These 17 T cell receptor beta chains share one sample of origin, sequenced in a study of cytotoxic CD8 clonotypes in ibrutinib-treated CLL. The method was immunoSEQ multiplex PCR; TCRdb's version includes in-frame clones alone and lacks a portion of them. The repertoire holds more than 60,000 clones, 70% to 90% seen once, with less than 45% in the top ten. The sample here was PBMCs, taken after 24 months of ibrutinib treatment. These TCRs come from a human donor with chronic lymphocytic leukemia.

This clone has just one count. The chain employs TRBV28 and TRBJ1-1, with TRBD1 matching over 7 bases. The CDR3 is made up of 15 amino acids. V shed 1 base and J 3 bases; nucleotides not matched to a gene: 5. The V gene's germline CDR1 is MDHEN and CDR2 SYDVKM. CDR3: CASSLSQGWYTEAFF. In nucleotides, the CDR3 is TGTGCCAGCAGTTTATCACAGGGGTGGTACACTGAAGCTTTCTTT.

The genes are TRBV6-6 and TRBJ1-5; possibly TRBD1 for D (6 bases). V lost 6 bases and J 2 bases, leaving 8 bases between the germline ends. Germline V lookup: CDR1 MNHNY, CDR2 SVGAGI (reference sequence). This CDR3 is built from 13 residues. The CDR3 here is CASRPGGNQPQHF. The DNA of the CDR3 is TGTGCCAGCAGGCCAGGGGGCAATCAGCCCCAGCATTTT.

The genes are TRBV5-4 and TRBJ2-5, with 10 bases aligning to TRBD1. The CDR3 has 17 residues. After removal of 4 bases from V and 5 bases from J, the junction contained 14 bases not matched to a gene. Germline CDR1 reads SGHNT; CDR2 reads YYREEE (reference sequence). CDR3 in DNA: TGTGCCAGCAGCCCCCCTCCGGGACAGGGGCGTGTCGAGACCCAGTACTTC. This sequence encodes CASSPPPGQGRVETQYF.

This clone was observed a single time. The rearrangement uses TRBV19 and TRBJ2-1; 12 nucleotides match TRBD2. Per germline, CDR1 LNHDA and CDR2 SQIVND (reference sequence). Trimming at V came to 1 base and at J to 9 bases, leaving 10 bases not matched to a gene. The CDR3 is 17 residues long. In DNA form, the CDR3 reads TGTGCCAGTAGTATAGGGCTAGCGGGAGGGCCAAGTGGTGAGCAGTTCTTC. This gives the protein CASSIGLAGGPSGEQFF. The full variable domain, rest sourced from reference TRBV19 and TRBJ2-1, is DGGITQSPKYLFRKEGQNVTLSCEQNLNHDAMYWYRQDPGQGLRLIYYSQIVNDFQKGDIAEGYSVSREKKESFPLTVTSAQKNPTAFYLCASSIGLAGGPSGEQFFGPGTRLTVL.

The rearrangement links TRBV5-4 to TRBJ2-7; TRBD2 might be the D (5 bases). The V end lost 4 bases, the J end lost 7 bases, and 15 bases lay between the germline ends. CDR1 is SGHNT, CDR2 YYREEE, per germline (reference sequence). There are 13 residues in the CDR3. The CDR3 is CASSPPAGLEQYF. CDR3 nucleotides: TGTGCCAGCAGCCCCCCGGCGGGTTTGGAGCAGTACTTC. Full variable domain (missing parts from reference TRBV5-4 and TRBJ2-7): ETGVTQSPTHLIKTRGQQVTLRCSSQSGHNTVSWYQQALGQGPQFIFQYYREEENGRGNFPPRFSGLQFPNYSSELNVNALELDDSALYLCASSPPAGLEQYFGPGTRLTVT.

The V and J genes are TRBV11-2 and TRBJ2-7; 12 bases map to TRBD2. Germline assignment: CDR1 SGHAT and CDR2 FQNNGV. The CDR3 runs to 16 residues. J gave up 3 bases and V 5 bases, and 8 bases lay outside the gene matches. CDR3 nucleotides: TGTGCCAGCAGCGCAGGCCGGACTAGCGGGATCTACGAGCAGTACTTC. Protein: CASSAGRTSGIYEQYF. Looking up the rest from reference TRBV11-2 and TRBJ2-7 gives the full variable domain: EAGVAQSPRYKIIEKRQSVAFWCNPISGHATLYWYQQILGQGPKLLIQFQNNGVVDDSQLPKDRFSAERLKGVDSTLKIQPAKLEDSAVYLCASSAGRTSGIYEQYFGPGTRLTVT.

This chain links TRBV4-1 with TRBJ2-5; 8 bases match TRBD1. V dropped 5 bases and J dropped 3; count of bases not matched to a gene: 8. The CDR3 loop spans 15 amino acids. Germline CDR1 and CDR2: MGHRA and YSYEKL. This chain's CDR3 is CASSKTGGWEETQYF. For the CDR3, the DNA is TGCGCCAGCAGCAAAACAGGGGGATGGGAAGAGACCCAGTACTTC.

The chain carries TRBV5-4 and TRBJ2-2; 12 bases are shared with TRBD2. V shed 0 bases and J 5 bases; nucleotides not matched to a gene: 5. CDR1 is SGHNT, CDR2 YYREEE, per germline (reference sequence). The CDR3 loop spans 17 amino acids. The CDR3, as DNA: TGTGCCAGCAGCTTGGAACTAGCGGGAGGTTTGACCGGGGAGCTGTTTTTT. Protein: CASSLELAGGLTGELFF.

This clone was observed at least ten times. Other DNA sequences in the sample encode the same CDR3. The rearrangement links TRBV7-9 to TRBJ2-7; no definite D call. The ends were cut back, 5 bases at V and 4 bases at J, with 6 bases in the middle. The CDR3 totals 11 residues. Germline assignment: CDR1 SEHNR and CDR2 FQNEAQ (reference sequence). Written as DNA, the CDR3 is TGTGCCAGCAGCGGAACTTACGAGCAGTACTTC. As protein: CASSGTYEQYF.

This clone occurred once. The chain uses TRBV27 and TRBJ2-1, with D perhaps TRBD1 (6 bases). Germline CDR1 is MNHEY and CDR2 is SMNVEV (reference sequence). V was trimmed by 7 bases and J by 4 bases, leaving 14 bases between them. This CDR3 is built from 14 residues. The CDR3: CASKPLDRYNEQFF. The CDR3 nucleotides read TGTGCCAGCAAACCACTTGACAGGTACAATGAGCAGTTCTTC.

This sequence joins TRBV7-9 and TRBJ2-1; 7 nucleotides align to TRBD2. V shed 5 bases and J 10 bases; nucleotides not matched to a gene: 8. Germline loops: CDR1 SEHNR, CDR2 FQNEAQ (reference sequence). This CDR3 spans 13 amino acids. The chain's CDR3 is CASSPEPRGEQFF. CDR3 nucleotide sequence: TGTGCCAGCAGCCCAGAGCCGCGGGGGGAGCAGTTCTTC.

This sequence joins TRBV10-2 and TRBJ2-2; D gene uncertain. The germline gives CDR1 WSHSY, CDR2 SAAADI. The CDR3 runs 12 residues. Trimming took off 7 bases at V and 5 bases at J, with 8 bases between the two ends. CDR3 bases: TGCGCCAGCAAGTACCCGACCGGGGAGCTGTTTTTT. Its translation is CASKYPTGELFF.

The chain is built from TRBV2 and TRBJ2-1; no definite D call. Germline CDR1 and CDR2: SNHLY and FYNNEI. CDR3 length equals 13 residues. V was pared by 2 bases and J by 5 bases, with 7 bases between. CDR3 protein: CASSEPFNNEQFF. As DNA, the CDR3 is TGTGCCAGCAGTGAACCATTCAACAATGAGCAGTTCTTC.

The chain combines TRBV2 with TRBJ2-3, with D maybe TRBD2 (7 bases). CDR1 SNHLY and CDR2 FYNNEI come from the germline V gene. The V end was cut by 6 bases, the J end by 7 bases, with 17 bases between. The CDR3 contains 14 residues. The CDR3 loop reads CASRSPRGGNTQYF. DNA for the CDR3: TGTGCCAGCAGATCCCCGAGGGGGGGAAATACGCAGTATTTT. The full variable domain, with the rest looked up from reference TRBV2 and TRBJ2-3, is EPEVTQTPSHQVTQMGQEVILRCVPISNHLYFYWYRQILGQKVEFLVSFYNNEISEKSEIFDDQFSVERPDGSNFTLKIRSTKLEDSAMYFCASRSPRGGNTQYFGPGTRLTVL.

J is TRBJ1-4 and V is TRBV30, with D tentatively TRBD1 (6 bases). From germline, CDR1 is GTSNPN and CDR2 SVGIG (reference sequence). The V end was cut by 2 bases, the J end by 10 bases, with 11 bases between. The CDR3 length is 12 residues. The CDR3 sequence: CAWSLRGGKLFF. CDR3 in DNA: TGTGCCTGGAGTCTCAGGGGAGGAAAACTGTTTTTT.

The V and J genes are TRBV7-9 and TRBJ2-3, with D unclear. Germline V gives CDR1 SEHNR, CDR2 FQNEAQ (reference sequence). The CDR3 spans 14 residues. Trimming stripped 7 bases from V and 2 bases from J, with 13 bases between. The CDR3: CASNLRVATDTQYF. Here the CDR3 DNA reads TGTGCCAGCAATCTAAGGGTCGCCACAGATACGCAGTATTTT.

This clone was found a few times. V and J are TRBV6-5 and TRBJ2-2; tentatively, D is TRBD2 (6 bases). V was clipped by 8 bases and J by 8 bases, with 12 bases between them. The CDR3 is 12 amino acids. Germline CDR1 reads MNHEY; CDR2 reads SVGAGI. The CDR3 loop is CASGRGAGELFF. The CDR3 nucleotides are TGTGCCAGCGGACGCGGGGCGGGGGAGCTGTTTTTT.